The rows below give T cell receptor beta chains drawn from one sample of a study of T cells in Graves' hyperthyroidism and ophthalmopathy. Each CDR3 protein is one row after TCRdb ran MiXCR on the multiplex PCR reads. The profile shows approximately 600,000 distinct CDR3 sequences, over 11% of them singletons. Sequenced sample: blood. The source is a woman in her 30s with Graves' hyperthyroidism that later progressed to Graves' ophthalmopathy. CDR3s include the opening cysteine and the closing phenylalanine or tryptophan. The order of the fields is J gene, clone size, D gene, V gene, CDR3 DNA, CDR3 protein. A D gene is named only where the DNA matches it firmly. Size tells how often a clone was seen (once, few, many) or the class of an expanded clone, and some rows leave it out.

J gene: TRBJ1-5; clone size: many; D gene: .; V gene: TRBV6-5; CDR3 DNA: TGTGCCAGCAGTTACTCGGGGTATAGCAATCAGCCCCAGCATTTT; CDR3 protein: CASSYSGYSNQPQHF
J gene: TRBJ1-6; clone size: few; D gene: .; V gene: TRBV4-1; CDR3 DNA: TGCGCCAGCAGCCAAGATTTTACAGTTACTAATTCACCCCTCCACTTT; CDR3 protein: CASSQDFTVTNSPLHF
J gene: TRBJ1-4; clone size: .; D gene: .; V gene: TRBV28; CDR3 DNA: TGTGCCAGCAGTTTCGGGACGCTTGCAACTAATGAAAAACTGTTTTTT; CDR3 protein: CASSFGTLATNEKLFF
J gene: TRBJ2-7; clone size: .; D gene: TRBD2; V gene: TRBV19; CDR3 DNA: TGTGCCAGTAGTATCCCTAATACTAGCGGGAGGTCCTACGAGCAGTACTTC; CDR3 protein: CASSIPNTSGRSYEQYF
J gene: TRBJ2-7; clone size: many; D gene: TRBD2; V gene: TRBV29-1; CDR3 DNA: TGCAGCGTTGTGGGTTCGAGACTAGCGGGCCTGGAGCAGTACTTC; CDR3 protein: CSVVGSRLAGLEQYF
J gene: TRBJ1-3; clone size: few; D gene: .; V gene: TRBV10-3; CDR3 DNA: TGTGCCATCAGGGGACTTGGGGGCTCTGGAAACACCATATATTTT; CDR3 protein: CAIRGLGGSGNTIYF
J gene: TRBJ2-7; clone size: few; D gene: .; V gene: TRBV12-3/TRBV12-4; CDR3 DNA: TGTGCCAGCAGTGGGACAAGTTGGGACGAGCAGTACTTC; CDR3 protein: CASSGTSWDEQYF
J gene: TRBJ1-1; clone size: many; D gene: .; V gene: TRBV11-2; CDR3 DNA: TGTGCCAGCAGCTCCGAACAACCGGACATACCGTACACTGAAGCTTTCTTT; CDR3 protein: CASSSEQPDIPYTEAFF
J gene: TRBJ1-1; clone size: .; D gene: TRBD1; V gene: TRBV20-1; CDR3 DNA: TGCAGTGCTCGACAGGGCAGTACCTCGGGGACTGAAGCTTTCTTT; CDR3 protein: CSARQGSTSGTEAFF
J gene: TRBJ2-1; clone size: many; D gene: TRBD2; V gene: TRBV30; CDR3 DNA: TGTGCCTGGGGAACTAGCGGGAGTAGCAATGAGCAGTTCTTC; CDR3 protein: CAWGTSGSSNEQFF
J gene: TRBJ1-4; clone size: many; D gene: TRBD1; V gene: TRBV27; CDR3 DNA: TGTGCCAGCAGGACAGGGGAGAAACTGTTTTTT; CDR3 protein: CASRTGEKLFF
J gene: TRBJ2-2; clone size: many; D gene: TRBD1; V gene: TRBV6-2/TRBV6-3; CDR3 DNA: TGTGCCAGCACCAGCGGGACAGGGTTCATCACCGGGGAGCTGTTTTTT; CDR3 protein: CASTSGTGFITGELFF
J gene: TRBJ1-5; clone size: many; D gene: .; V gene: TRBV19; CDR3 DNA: TGTGCCAGTAGTATTGAGACAGAGGCTAGTCAGCCCCAGCATTTT; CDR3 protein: CASSIETEASQPQHF
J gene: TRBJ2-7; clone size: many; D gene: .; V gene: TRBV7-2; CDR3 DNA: TGTGCCAGCAGCTTAGAGTACTACGGAAAGCAGTACTTC; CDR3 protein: CASSLEYYGKQYF
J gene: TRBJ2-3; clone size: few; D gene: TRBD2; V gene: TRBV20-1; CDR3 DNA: TGCAGTGCGTCTTCTTTAGCGGGATCGACAGATACGCAGTATTTT; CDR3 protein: CSASSLAGSTDTQYF
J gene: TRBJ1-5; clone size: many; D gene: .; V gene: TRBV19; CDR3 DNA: TGTGCCAGTACACGGGGGCATCAGCCCCAGCATTTT; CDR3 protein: CASTRGHQPQHF
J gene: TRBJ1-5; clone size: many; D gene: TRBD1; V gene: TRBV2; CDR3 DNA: TGTGCCAGCAGAACGGGACAGGGGATTAGTCAGCCCCAGCATTTT; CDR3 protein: CASRTGQGISQPQHF
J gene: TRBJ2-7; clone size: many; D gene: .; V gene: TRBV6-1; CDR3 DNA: TGTGCCAGCAATCCGGCGGCCCTCGAGCAGTACTTC; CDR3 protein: CASNPAALEQYF
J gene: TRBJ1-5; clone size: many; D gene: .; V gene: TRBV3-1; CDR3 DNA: TGTGCCAGCAGCCAAGGAGGAAGGGAGGATCAGCCCCAGCATTTT; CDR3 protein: CASSQGGREDQPQHF
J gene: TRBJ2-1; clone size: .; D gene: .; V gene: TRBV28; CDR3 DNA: TGTGCCAGCAGTCCCCTGGGTGGGGGCGGAAAAATAACGAGCTCCTACAATGAGCAGTTCTTC; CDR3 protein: CASSPLGGGGKITSSYNEQFF
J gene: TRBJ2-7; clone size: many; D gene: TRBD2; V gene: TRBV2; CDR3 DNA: TGTGCCAGCAGTGACTTTTGGACTAGTCGATACGAGCAGTACTTC; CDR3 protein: CASSDFWTSRYEQYF
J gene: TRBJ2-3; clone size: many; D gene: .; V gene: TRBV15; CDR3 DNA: TGTGCCACCAGCACAGGAAACCGATTAGATACGCAGTATTTT; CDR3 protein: CATSTGNRLDTQYF
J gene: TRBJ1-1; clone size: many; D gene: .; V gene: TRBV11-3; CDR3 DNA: TGTGCCAGCAGCAGGGGAGGGATGGGCTCGTTGAACACTGAAGCTTTCTTT; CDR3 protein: CASSRGGMGSLNTEAFF
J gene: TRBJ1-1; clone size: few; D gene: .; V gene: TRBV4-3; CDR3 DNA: TGCGCCAGCAGCCAAGTAGGGGAGGAAGCTTTCTTT; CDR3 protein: CASSQVGEEAFF
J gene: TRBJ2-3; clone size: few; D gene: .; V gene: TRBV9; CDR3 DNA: TGTGCCAGCAGCGCCCGAGGGGCCCCTTTTACAGATACGCAGTATTTT; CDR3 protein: CASSARGAPFTDTQYF
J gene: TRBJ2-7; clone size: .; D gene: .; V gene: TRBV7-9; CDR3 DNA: TGTGCCAGCAGCTTAGACCAGATCGAGCAGTACTTC; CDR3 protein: CASSLDQIEQYF
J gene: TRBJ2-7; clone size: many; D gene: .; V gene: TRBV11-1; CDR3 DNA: TGTGCCAGCAGCCTCAGGACCAACGCCTACGAGCAGTACTTC; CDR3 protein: CASSLRTNAYEQYF
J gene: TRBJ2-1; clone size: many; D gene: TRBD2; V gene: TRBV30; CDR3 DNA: TGTGCCTGGAGTGTCGGAGCGGGAGAGTGGAATGAGCAGTTCTTC; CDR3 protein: CAWSVGAGEWNEQFF
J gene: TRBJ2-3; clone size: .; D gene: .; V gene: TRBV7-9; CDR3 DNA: TGTGCCAGCAGCCCTTCGCGGGACCGCACAGATACGCAGTATTTT; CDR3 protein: CASSPSRDRTDTQYF
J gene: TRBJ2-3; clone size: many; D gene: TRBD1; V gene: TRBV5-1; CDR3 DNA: TGCGCCAGCACACTTGACAGGGGGGACACAGATACGCAGTATTTT; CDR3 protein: CASTLDRGDTDTQYF
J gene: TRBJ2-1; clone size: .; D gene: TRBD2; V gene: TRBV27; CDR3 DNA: TGTGCCAGCTGGGAAGCGGGAGGGAGGTATAATGAGCAGTTCTTC; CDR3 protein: CASWEAGGRYNEQFF
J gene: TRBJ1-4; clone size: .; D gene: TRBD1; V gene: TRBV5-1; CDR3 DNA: TGCGCCAGCGCGAACCGCGGGACAGGGGGTGAAAAACTGTTTTTT; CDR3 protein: CASANRGTGGEKLFF
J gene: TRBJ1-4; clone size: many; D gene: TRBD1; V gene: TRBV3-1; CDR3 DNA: TGTGCCAGCAGTCCCTTGAGAGGGGGCGCTCCCACTATTAATGAAAAACTGTTTTTT; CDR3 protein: CASSPLRGGAPTINEKLFF